The entry that follows covers one T cell receptor beta chain sequence. The target antigen is unknown. The V gene's germline CDR1 is SGHRS and CDR2 YFSETQ. The CDR3 totals 15 residues. With roughly 17 and 9 cycles respectively, two nested PCRs were carried out on TCRalpha and TCRbeta cDNA. One entry per CDR3 protein, without DNA, is what TCRdb gives after re-calling the 5' RACE reads. The repertoire table contains around 370,000 distinct CDR3 sequences. The data were obtained in a study of monozygotic twins with inflammatory bowel disease. Study outcomes and limitations: Healthy co-twins had higher TCRbeta inverse Simpson diversity than their IBD twins.

Donors each gave 2.5 ml of blood. No T cells were sorted before total RNA was taken from whole blood. The chain joins TRBV5-1 to TRBJ1-2; TCRdb's D call, TRBD1, is unchecked because there is no DNA. This TCR was recovered from a human donor with ulcerative colitis or Crohn's disease, or a healthy co-twin of an affected twin (not recorded which). The sample taken for sequencing was blood. CDR3: CASSLGPGSNYGYTF.